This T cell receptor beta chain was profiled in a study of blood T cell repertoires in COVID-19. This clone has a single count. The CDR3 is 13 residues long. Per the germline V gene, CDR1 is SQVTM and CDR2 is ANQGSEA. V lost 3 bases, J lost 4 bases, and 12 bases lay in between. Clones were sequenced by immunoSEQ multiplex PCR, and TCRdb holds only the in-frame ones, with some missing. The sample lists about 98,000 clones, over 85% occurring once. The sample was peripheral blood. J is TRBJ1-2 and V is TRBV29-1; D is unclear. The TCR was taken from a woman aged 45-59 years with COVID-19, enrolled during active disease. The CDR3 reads CSVDGLSPYGYTF. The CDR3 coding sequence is TGCAGCGTTGACGGCCTTAGCCCCTATGGCTACACCTTC.